The 2 T cell receptor beta chains given below trace back to one sample, sequenced in a study of shared clonotypes between healthy human individuals. Profiling relied on immunoSEQ multiplex PCR, and the TCRdb table lists in-frame clones only, not all of them. The table lists 2 million to 2.5 million clones, 85% to 95% of them singletons, with 0.37% in the top ten. Sample: naive CD4+ T cells from PBMCs. Specified subset: CD45RA+ positively selected. The receptors shown here come from a man aged 18 to 35 in good health. Some clones in this sample may be carry-over from other donors' samples.

This clone appeared once. The V and J genes are TRBV28 and TRBJ2-7, with 11 bases that match TRBD2. The V and J ends lost 1 base and 0 bases, in that order; junction bases with no gene match: 8. CDR1 MDHEN and CDR2 SYDVKM come from the germline V gene. CDR3 length: 18 amino acids. The CDR3 DNA is TGTGCCAGCAGTTTATCGCTAGCGGGAGGTGGGAGCTCCTACGAGCAGTACTTC. Protein sequence: CASSLSLAGGGSSYEQYF.

This chain uses TRBV6-5 with TRBJ2-1; 9 bases are shared with TRBD1. Germline trimming cut 4 bases from V and 15 bases from J; bases unmatched to any gene: 4. From germline, CDR1 is MNHEY and CDR2 SVGAGI. The CDR3 is 11 residues long. The CDR3 DNA follows: TGTGCCAGCAGTTCCCGGGACAGGGTGTTCTTC. Protein sequence: CASSSRDRVFF.